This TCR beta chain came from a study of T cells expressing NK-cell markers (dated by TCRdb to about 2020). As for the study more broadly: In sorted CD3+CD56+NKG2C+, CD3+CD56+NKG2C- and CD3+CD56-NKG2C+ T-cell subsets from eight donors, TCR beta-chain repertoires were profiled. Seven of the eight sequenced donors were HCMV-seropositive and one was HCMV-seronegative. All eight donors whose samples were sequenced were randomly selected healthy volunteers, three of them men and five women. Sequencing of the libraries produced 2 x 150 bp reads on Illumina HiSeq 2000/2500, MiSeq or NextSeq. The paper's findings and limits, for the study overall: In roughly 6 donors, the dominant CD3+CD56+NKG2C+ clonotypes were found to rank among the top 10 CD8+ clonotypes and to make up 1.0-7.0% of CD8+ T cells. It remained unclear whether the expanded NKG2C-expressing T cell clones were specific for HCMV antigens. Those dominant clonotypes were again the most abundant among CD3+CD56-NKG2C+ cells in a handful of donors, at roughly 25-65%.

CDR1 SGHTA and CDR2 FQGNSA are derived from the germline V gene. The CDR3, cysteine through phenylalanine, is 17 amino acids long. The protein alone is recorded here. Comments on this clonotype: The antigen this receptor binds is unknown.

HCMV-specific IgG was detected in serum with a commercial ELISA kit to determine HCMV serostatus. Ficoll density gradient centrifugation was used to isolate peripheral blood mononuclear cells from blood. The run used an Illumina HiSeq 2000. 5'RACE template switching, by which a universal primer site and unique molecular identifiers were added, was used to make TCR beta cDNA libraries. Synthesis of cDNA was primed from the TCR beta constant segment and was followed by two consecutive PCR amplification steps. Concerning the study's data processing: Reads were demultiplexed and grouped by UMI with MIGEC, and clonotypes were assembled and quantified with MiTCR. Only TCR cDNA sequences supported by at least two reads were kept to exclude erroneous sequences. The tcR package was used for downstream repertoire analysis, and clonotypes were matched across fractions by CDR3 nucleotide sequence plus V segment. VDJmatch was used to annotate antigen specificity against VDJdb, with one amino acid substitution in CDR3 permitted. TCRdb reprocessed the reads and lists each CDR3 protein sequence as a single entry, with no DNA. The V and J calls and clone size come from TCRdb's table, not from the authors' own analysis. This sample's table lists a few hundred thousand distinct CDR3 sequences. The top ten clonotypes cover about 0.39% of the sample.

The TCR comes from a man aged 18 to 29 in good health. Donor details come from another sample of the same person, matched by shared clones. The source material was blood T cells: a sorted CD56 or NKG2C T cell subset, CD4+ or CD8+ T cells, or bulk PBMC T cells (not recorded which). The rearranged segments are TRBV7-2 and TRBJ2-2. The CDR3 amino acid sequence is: CASSLTISGGNHGELFF.